This TCR beta chain was retrieved from a study of metastatic and nonmetastatic thyroid tumors. No treatment of any kind had been given to any patient before thyroid surgery. In this sample, this clone turned up many times. This CDR3 is built from 14 residues. From germline, CDR1 is MGHRA and CDR2 YSYEKL. Trimming removed 5 bases at V and 4 bases at J, with 14 bases between. TCRdb reanalyzed the PCR reads with MiXCR. The table has 26,000 or so clones, 3.7% seen once. The sample taken for sequencing was blood. This clonotype originated in a male donor with papillary thyroid cancer or a benign thyroid nodule (not recorded which). Some clones in this sample may be carry-over from other donors' samples. The chain recombines TRBV4-1 with TRBJ1-2; D is perhaps TRBD1 (5 bases). CDR3 DNA sequence: TGCGCCAGCAGCAGGGCCCCTGGGGGCTATGGCTACACCTTC. Its protein is CASSRAPGGYGYTF.